This TCR beta chain was captured in a study of CD8 T cells in ankylosing spondylitis. General observations from the study: The study identified a TCR beta motif of several highly homologous variants that appeared characteristic of ankylosing spondylitis blood.

TCRdb reanalysed the 5' RACE reads using MiXCR and keeps one entry per CDR3 protein. The profile shows around 450,000 distinct CDR3 sequences, roughly 26% of them singletons. This clonotype occurred a few times. Its matching antigen is unknown. This TCR was recovered from a male donor with ankylosing spondylitis. Sequencing input: blood, either unsorted or a sorted T cell fraction (not recorded which).

The CDR3 reads CASSTGLAGPYEQYV. DNA for the CDR3: TGTGCCAGCAGTACTGGACTAGCGGGGCCCTACGAGCAGTACGTC. The chain carries TRBV5-1 and TRBJ2-7; 12 bases agree with TRBD2. The CDR3 sequence is 15 residues long. Germline lookup yields CDR1 SGHRS and CDR2 YFSETQ.